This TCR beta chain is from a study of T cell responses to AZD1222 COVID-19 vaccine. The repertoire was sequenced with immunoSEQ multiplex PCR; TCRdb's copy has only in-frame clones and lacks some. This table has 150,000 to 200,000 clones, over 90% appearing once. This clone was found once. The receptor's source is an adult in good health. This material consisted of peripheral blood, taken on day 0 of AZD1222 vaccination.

As DNA, the CDR3 is TGTGCCAGCAGCCAACAACTACTAGAGCAGTTCTTC. Translated, it gives CASSQQLLEQFF. The V and J genes are TRBV3-1 (or the pseudogene TRBV3-2) and TRBJ2-1; D not certain. The CDR3 is 12 residues long. The ends were cut back, 2 bases at V and 10 bases at J, with 9 bases in the middle. CDR1 LGHDT and CDR2 YNNKEL come from the germline V gene (reference sequence).